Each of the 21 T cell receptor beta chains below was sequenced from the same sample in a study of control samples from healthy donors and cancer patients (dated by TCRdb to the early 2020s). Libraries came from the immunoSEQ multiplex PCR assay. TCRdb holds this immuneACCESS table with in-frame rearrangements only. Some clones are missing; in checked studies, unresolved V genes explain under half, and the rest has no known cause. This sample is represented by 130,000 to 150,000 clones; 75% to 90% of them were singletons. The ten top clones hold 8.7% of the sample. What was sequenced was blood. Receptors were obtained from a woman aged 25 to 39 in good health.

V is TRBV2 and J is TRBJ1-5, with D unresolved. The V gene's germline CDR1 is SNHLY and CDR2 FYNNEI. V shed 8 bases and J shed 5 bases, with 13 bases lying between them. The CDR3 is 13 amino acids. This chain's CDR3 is CASGTRWDQPQHF. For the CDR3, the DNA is TGTGCCAGCGGAACGAGGTGGGATCAGCCCCAGCATTTT. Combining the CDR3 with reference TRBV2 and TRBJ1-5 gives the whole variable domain EPEVTQTPSHQVTQMGQEVILRCVPISNHLYFYWYRQILGQKVEFLVSFYNNEISEKSEIFDDQFSVERPDGSNFTLKIRSTKLEDSAMYFCASGTRWDQPQHFGDGTRLSIL.

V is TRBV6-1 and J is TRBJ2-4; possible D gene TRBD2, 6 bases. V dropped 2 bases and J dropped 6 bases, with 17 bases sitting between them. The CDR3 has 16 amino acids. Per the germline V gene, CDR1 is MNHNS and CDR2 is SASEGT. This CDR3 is CASSESPGEGRNIQYF. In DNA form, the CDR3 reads TGTGCCAGCAGTGAATCCCCGGGAGAAGGGAGAAACATTCAGTACTTC.

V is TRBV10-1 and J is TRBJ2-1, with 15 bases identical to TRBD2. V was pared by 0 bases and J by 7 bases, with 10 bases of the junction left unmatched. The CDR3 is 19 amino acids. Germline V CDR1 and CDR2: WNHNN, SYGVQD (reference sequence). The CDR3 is CASSESGTSGRIGTNEQFF. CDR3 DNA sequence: TGCGCCAGCAGTGAGTCCGGGACTAGCGGGAGGATAGGAACGAATGAGCAGTTCTTC.

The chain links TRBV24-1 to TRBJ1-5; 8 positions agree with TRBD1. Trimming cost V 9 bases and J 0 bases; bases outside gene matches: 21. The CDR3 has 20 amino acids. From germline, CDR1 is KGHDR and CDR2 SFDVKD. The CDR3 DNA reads TGTGCCACCGCCAGAAGGGGGGCAGGGGGCGCGGGGTATAGCAATCAGCCCCAGCATTTT. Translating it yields CATARRGAGGAGYSNQPQHF.

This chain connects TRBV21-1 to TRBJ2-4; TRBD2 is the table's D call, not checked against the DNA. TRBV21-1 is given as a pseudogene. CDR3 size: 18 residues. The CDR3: CASSKLGGEGGSKNIQYF. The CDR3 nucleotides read TGTGCCAGCAGCAAACTAGGAGGAGAGGGTGGGTCCAAAAACATTCAGTACTTC.

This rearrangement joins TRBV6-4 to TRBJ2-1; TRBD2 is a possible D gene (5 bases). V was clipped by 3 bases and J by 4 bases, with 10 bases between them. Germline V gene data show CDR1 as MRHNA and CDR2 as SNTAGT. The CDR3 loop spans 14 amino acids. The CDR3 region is CASSEQAEYNEQFF. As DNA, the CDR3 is TGTGCCAGCAGTGAGCAAGCGGAGTACAATGAGCAGTTCTTC.

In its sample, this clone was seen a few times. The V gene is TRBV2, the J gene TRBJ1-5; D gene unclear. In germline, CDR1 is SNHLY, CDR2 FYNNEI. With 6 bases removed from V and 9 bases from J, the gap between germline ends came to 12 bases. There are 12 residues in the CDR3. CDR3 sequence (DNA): TGTGCCAGCAGGGCCGGGAGTGGGCCCCAGCATTTT. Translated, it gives CASRAGSGPQHF.

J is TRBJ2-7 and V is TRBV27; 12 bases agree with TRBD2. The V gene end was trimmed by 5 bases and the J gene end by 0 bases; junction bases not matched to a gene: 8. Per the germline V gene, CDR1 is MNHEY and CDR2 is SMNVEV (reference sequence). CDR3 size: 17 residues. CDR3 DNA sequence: TGTGCCAGCAGTCTCCCCCCGACTAGCGGGAGCTCCTACGAGCAGTACTTC. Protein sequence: CASSLPPTSGSSYEQYF.

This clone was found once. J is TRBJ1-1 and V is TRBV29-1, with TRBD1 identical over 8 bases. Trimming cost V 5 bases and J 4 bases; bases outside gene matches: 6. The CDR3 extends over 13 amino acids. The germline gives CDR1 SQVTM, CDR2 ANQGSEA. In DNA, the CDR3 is TGCAGCGTTCGACAGGGGCGAGGCACTGAAGCTTTCTTT. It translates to CSVRQGRGTEAFF.

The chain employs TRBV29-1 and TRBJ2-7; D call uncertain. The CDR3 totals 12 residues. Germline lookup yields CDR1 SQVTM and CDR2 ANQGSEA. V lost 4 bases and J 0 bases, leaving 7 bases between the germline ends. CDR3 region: CSVVRDSYEQYF. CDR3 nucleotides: TGCAGCGTTGTTAGGGACTCCTACGAGCAGTACTTC.

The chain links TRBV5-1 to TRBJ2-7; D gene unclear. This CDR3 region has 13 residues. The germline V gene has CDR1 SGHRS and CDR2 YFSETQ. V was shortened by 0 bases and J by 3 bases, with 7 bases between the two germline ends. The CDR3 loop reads CASSLAVNYEQYF. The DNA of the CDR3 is TGCGCCAGCAGCTTGGCCGTTAACTACGAGCAGTACTTC.

The DNA for the CDR3 is TGTGCCAGCAGACAAACAGGGGGCGCGTCCGGGGAGCTGTTTTTT. Translated: CASRQTGGASGELFF. The gene calls are TRBV27 and TRBJ2-2; 9 positions agree with TRBD1. The CDR3 spans 15 residues. Germline CDR1 reads MNHEY; CDR2 reads SMNVEV (reference sequence). V gave up 6 bases and J gave up 6 bases; unmatched junction bases: 8.

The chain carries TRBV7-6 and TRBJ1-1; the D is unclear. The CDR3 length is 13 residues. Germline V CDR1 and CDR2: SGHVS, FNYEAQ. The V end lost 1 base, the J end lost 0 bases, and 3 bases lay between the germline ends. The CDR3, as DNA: TGTGCCAGCAGCTTAGAATTGAACACTGAAGCTTTCTTT. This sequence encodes CASSLELNTEAFF.

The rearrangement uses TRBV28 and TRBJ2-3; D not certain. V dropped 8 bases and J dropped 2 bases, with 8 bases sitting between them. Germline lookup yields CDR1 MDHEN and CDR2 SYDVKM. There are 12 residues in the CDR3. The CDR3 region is CASLGSTDTQYF. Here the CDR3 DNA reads TGTGCCAGCCTGGGGTCCACAGATACGCAGTATTTT.

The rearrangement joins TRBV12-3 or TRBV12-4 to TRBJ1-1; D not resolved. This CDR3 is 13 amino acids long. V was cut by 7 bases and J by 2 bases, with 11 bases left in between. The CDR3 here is CASNWWGNTEAFF. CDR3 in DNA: TGTGCCAGCAATTGGTGGGGTAACACTGAAGCTTTCTTT.

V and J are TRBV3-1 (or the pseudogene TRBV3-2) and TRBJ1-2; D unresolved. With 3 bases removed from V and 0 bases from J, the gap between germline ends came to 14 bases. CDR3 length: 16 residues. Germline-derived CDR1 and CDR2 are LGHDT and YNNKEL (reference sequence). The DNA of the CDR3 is TGTGCCAGCAGCCACGCCGGGCAAGGCGCTAACTATGGCTACACCTTC. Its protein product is CASSHAGQGANYGYTF.

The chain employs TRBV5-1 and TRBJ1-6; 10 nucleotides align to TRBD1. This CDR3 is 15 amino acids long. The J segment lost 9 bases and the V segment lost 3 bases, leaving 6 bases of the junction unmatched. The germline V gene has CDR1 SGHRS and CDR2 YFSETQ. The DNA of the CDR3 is TGCGCCAGCAGCTGGGGGACAGGGGACAGTTCACCCCTCCACTTT. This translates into CASSWGTGDSSPLHF.

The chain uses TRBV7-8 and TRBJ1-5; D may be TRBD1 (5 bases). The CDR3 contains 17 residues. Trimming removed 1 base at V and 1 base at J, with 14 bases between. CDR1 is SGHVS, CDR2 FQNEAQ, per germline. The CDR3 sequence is CASSLVGEQGSNQPQHF. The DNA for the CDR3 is TGTGCCAGCAGCTTAGTGGGGGAGCAGGGCAGCAATCAGCCCCAGCATTTT.

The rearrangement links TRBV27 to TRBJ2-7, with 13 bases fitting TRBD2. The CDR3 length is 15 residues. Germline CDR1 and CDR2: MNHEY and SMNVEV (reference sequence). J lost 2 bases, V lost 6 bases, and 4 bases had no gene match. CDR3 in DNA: TGTGCCAGCAGCGGACTAGCGGGAGCACCCTACGAGCAGTACTTC. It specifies CASSGLAGAPYEQYF.

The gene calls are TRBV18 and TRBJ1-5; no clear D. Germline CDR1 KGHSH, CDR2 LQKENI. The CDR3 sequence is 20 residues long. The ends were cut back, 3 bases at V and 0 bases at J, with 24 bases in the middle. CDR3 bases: TGTGCCAGCTCACCCTACCGGGCCTACCGGATTCAAGATAGCAATCAGCCCCAGCATTTT. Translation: CASSPYRAYRIQDSNQPQHF.

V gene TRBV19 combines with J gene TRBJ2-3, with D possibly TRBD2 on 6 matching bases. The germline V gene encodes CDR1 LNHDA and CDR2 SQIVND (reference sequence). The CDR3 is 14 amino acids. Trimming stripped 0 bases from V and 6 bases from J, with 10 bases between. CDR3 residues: CASSIEYRGDTQYF. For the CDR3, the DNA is TGTGCCAGTAGTATAGAATACCGGGGGGATACGCAGTATTTT.